These T cell receptor beta chains were read from a single sample in a study of T-cell reconstitution after alpha-beta-depleted transplantation in children. TCRdb analysed the PCR reads with MiXCR anew, one entry per CDR3 protein. Found here are some 500,000 distinct CDR3 sequences, 18% of them singletons; the top ten hold 3.3%. The specimen was PBMCs from the stem cell graft donor, collected from the stem cell graft. These receptors all stem from a human donor who donated a stem cell graft to a child with acute lymphoblastic leukemia. CDR3s include the opening cysteine and the closing phenylalanine or tryptophan. A D gene is named only where the DNA matches it firmly. Rows may omit the clone size; those that give it use once, few, many or a size class.

abundance,d_gene,v_gene,len,j_gene,CDR3aa,CDR3nt
many,-,TRBV7-3,17,TRBJ2-1,CASSQAGGGRSYNEQFF,TGTGCCAGCAGCCAAGCAGGTGGGGGGAGGTCCTACAATGAGCAGTTCTTC
-,-,TRBV5-1,16,TRBJ1-5,CASSFREEAGNQPQHF,TGCGCCAGCAGCTTCCGTGAGGAAGCGGGCAATCAGCCCCAGCATTTT
few,TRBD1,TRBV7-9,14,TRBJ1-6,CASSLTGPGSPLHF,TGTGCCAGCAGCTTGACAGGGCCGGGCTCACCCCTCCACTTT
-,-,TRBV20-1,11,TRBJ1-2,CSAAGSYGYTF,TGCAGTGCTGCGGGCAGCTATGGCTACACCTTC
few,-,TRBV29-1,16,TRBJ2-1,CSVEKGVMSSYNEQFF,TGCAGCGTTGAGAAAGGCGTCATGAGCTCCTACAATGAGCAGTTCTTC
few,-,TRBV2,14,TRBJ1-3,CASREVSSGNTIYF,TGTGCCAGCAGGGAAGTGAGCTCTGGAAACACCATATATTTT
-,TRBD1,TRBV5-1,14,TRBJ1-1,CASSPPGGARGAFF,TGCGCCAGCAGCCCCCCAGGGGGAGCCCGTGGGGCTTTCTTT
few,TRBD2,TRBV29-1,16,TRBJ2-1,CSVGTSGRARRNEQFF,TGCAGCGTTGGGACTAGCGGGAGGGCCCGGAGAAATGAGCAGTTCTTC
-,-,TRBV29-1,15,TRBJ1-3,CSALGVGSSGNTIYF,TGCAGCGCTCTGGGGGTAGGGAGCTCTGGAAACACCATATATTTT
few,-,TRBV12-3/TRBV12-4,12,TRBJ2-1,CASRGLQLKQFF,TGTGCCAGCAGGGGGTTACAATTGAAGCAGTTCTTC
many,-,TRBV21-1,14,TRBJ2-1,CASSVGTAYNEQFF,TGTGCCAGCAGCGTCGGGACTGCGTACAATGAGCAGTTCTTC
-,TRBD2,TRBV3-1,18,TRBJ2-1,CAFCSPSGGDLSYNEQFF,TGTGCCTTCTGTTCCCCTAGCGGGGGGGATCTTTCCTACAATGAGCAGTTCTTC
-,-,TRBV4-2,14,TRBJ2-1,CASSPWDGNNEHFF,TGTGCCAGCAGCCCCTGGGACGGAAACAATGAGCATTTCTTC
few,TRBD2,TRBV7-6,17,TRBJ2-7,CASSLVASGSGDYEQYF,TGTGCCAGCAGCTTAGTGGCTAGCGGGAGTGGGGACTACGAGCAGTACTTC
few,TRBD2,TRBV18,16,TRBJ2-1,CASSPELADPSGEQFF,TGTGCCAGCTCACCAGAACTAGCGGACCCTTCGGGAGAGCAGTTCTTC
few,-,TRBV7-9,15,TRBJ2-1,CASSLVLAALNEQFF,TGTGCCAGCAGCTTAGTATTAGCGGCGCTCAATGAGCAGTTCTTC
few,TRBD2,TRBV4-1,15,TRBJ2-1,CASSPSGLKVHEQFF,TGCGCCAGCAGCCCCTCGGGACTAAAGGTCCATGAGCAGTTCTTC
-,-,TRBV5-4,14,TRBJ2-1,CASSLEGPIDEQFF,TGTGCCAGCAGCCTGGAGGGACCGATCGATGAGCAGTTCTTC
few,-,TRBV19,15,TRBJ2-1,CASSADMSSYNEQFF,TGTGCCAGTAGTGCCGACATGAGCTCCTACAATGAGCAGTTCTTC
few,TRBD2,TRBV7-9,13,TRBJ2-1,CASSLLAGYEQFF,TGTGCCAGCAGCCTCTTAGCGGGATATGAGCAGTTCTTC
few,TRBD1,TRBV7-9,14,TRBJ1-6,CASTTGQYNSPLHF,TGTGCCAGCACCACGGGACAGTATAATTCACCCCTCCACTTT
-,-,TRBV29-1,11,TRBJ1-2,CSLRGVTGYTF,TGCAGCCTTAGAGGGGTGACGGGCTACACCTTC
few,-,TRBV5-1,15,TRBJ1-1,CASSLSGYLDTEAFF,TGCGCCAGCAGCTTGTCAGGGTATTTGGACACTGAAGCTTTCTTT
-,-,TRBV12-3/TRBV12-4,18,TRBJ2-4,CASSSSGGRALAKNIQYF,TGTGCCAGCAGCTCCTCGGGCGGCAGAGCCCTAGCCAAAAACATTCAGTACTTC
-,-,TRBV10-3,16,TRBJ2-1,CAISELGQGILNEQFF,TGTGCCATCAGTGAACTGGGGCAGGGTATCCTCAATGAGCAGTTCTTC
many,-,TRBV4-2,18,TRBJ2-4,CASSQDRRENRAKNIQYF,TGTGCCAGCAGCCAAGATAGGAGGGAGAATCGGGCCAAAAACATTCAGTACTTC
-,-,TRBV3-1,15,TRBJ2-2,CASSQGRVNTGELFF,TGTGCCAGCAGCCAAGGGAGGGTTAACACCGGGGAGCTGTTTTTT
-,TRBD2,TRBV25-1,15,TRBJ2-7,CASSEPGGRGYEQYF,TGTGCCAGCAGTGAACCCGGCGGGAGAGGGTACGAGCAGTACTTC
-,-,TRBV4-2,12,TRBJ1-1,CASSQGQTEAFF,TGTGCCAGCAGCCAAGGACAGACCGAAGCTTTCTTT
many,-,TRBV7-9,14,TRBJ2-1,CASSPGRAYNEQFF,TGTGCCAGCAGTCCCGGACGGGCCTACAATGAGCAGTTCTTC
-,-,TRBV27,14,TRBJ2-3,CASSPMRGRDTQYF,TGTGCCAGCAGTCCAATGCGTGGAAGAGATACGCAGTATTTT
few,-,TRBV20-1,13,TRBJ2-2,CSARAYRAGELFF,TGCAGTGCTAGAGCTTACAGGGCCGGGGAGCTGTTTTTT
many,-,TRBV5-1,14,TRBJ1-2,CASMGGYPNYGYTF,TGCGCCAGCATGGGAGGTTACCCCAACTATGGCTACACCTTC
few,-,TRBV5-1,10,TRBJ2-1,CASKRSEQFF,TGCGCCAGTAAGCGCAGTGAGCAGTTCTTC
-,-,TRBV5-6,14,TRBJ2-7,CASSVPWGSYEQYF,TGTGCCAGCAGCGTCCCTTGGGGGTCCTACGAGCAGTACTTC
-,-,TRBV2,18,TRBJ2-1,CASSPNTLTGTSADEQFF,TGTGCCAGCAGCCCAAATACGCTTACCGGGACTTCTGCTGATGAGCAGTTCTTC
-,-,TRBV9,14,TRBJ2-7,CASSVALNSYEQYF,TGTGCCAGCAGCGTAGCACTCAATTCCTACGAGCAGTACTTC
few,TRBD1,TRBV20-1,15,TRBJ2-7,CSARNRDRATYEQYF,TGCAGTGCTAGGAACCGGGACAGGGCAACCTACGAGCAGTACTTC
-,-,TRBV5-1,13,TRBJ2-1,CASSLEVEYEQFF,TGCGCCAGCAGCTTGGAAGTTGAGTATGAGCAGTTCTTC
-,-,TRBV20-1,15,TRBJ1-2,CSARVGARSSRGDTF,TGCAGTGCTAGAGTAGGGGCGAGATCCTCTCGTGGCGACACCTTC
-,-,TRBV12-3/TRBV12-4,15,TRBJ2-1,CASSLAHYSYNEQFF,TGTGCCAGCAGTTTAGCCCATTACTCCTACAATGAGCAGTTCTTC
-,TRBD1,TRBV7-9,14,TRBJ1-2,CASSFWTGLEGYTF,TGTGCCAGCAGCTTCTGGACAGGGCTGGAAGGCTACACCTTC
-,TRBD2,TRBV9,15,TRBJ2-5,CASSASGGRSETQYF,TGTGCCAGCAGCGCCTCTGGCGGGAGGTCAGAGACCCAGTACTTC
-,TRBD2,TRBV6-1,17,TRBJ2-1,CASSTGTLAGVYNEQFF,TGTGCCAGCAGCACAGGGACCCTAGCGGGAGTCTACAATGAGCAGTTCTTC
-,-,TRBV5-1,17,TRBJ2-3,CASSVEKGSAGTDTQYF,TGCGCCAGCAGCGTCGAAAAAGGGAGCGCGGGCACAGATACGCAGTATTTT
-,-,TRBV21-1,14,TRBJ1-2,CASSTIRSNYGYTF,TGTGCCAGCAGCACAATCAGATCTAACTATGGCTACACCTTC
few,-,TRBV20-1,12,TRBJ2-7,CSAKLFEDEQYF,TGCAGTGCTAAACTTTTCGAGGACGAGCAGTACTTC
many,TRBD2,TRBV5-1,15,TRBJ2-5,CASSLVASGSETQYF,TGCGCCAGCAGCTTGGTCGCTAGCGGGAGTGAGACCCAGTACTTC
-,-,TRBV4-1,14,TRBJ1-1,CASSHPPGGTEAFF,TGCGCCAGCAGCCATCCGCCGGGTGGGACTGAAGCTTTCTTT